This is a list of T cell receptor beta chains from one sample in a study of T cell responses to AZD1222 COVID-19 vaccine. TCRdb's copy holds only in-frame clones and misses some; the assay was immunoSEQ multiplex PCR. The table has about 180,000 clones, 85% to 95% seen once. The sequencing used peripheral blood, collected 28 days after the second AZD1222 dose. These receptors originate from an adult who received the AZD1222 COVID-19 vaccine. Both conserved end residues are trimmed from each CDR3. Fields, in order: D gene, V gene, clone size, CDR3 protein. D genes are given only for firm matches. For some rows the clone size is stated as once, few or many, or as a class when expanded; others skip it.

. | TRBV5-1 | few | ASSRDSNTRLADKLHTYEQY
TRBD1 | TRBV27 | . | ASSLAGTGGWGYT
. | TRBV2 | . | ASRAEVGSPLH
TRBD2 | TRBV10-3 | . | AISGTSGEETQY
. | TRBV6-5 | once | ASSYSYRVGNTIY
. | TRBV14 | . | ASSPLRSSGANVLT
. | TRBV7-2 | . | ASSLDRPPANEKLF
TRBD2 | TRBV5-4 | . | ASSLTSGATYEQY
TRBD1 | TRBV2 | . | ASSEVEGASEYEQY
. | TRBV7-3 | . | ASSLARDNEQF
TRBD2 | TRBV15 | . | ATSRGLADHNEQF
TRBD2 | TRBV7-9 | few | ASSSPSGTTSYEQY
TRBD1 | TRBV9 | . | ASSVGGQGNSPLH
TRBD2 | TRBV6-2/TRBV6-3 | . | ASSYGGRTHEQF
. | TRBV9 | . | ASSVGASYEQY
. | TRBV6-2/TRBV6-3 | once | ASSYKEGTDTQY
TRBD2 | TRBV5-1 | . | ASSPTGASGRAVDTQY